The 20 T cell receptor beta chains below all came from one sample that was sequenced in a study of regulatory T cells in long-lasting Graves disease. Regarding time point: newly diagnosed GD, antithyroid drugs for less than 3 months. The TCR library was made from RNA extracted from PBMCs. With iRepertoire HTBI primers and Arm-PCR of CDR3 regions, TCR beta libraries were built. From the multiplex PCR reads, TCRdb called clonotypes with MiXCR, one entry per CDR3 protein. The sample has about 540,000 distinct CDR3 sequences, about 13% seen once. The same sample was also studied in work on T cells in Graves' hyperthyroidism and ophthalmopathy.

The sample here was peripheral blood mononuclear cells (PBMCs), taken at new diagnosis, from a patient treated with antithyroid drugs. These receptors were obtained from a man aged 25-45 years with Graves disease.

This clonotype was detected many times. The CDR3 spells CASSLVGTGRAKNIQYF. The CDR3 DNA sequence: TGTGCCAGCAGCTTAGTGGGGACAGGGCGGGCCAAAAACATTCAGTACTTC. The chain recombines TRBV7-2 with TRBJ2-4; 9 nucleotides match TRBD1. V was pared by 1 base and J by 1 base, with 5 bases of the junction left unmatched. Looked up from germline, CDR1 is SGHTA and CDR2 is FQGNSA. CDR3 length: 17 residues.

This clonotype was found a few times. The rearrangement uses TRBV20-1 and TRBJ2-1, with 7 bases fitting TRBD1. There are 12 residues in the CDR3. The germline V gene has CDR1 DFQATT and CDR2 SNEGSKA (reference sequence). This chain's CDR3 is CSPRDSYNEQFF. In DNA, the CDR3 is TGCAGCCCTCGGGACAGCTACAATGAGCAGTTCTTC.

The chain combines TRBV3-1 with TRBJ1-3; D is undetermined. There are 15 residues in the CDR3. CDR1 and CDR2 (germline): LGHDT, YNNKEL (reference sequence). V lost 3 bases and J lost 4, with 13 bases in between. CDR3 bases: TGTGCCAGCAGCCACGGCATTCGAGGAGGAAACACCATATATTTT. Protein product: CASSHGIRGGNTIYF.

The table lists this clonotype with many counts. J is TRBJ2-1 and V is TRBV20-1; D not certain. The germline CDR1 and CDR2 sequences are DFQATT and SNEGSKA (reference sequence). The V gene lost 6 bases and the J gene lost 2 bases, with 14 bases spanning the gap. This CDR3 contains 14 residues. CDR3: CSAKRSGPYNEQFF. CDR3 nucleotide sequence: TGCAGTGCAAAAAGGAGTGGCCCCTACAATGAGCAGTTCTTC.

This clonotype was counted at least ten times. The CDR3 sequence is CASSPLGGGETQYF. The CDR3 nucleotides are TGTGCCAGCAGTCCCCTTGGAGGCGGGGAGACCCAGTACTTC. The J gene is TRBJ2-5, the V gene TRBV27; maybe TRBD2 (5 bases). Germline-derived CDR1 and CDR2 are MNHEY and SMNVEV (reference sequence). The germline V and J ends were trimmed by 5 bases and 5 bases, with 15 bases remaining between them. The CDR3 is 14 amino acids.

In its sample, this clonotype was seen a few times. In DNA, the CDR3 is TGTGCCAGCTCACCGCAGTTAAATACGCAGTATTTT. It is translated as CASSPQLNTQYF. The V and J genes are TRBV18 and TRBJ2-3, with D unclear. Germline V CDR1 and CDR2: KGHSH, LQKENI. The CDR3 is 12 amino acids. Trimming cost V 3 bases and J 7 bases, with 8 bases left between them.

At least ten counts were recorded for this clonotype. The chain carries TRBV27 and TRBJ1-2; D not certain. The CDR3 consists of 15 residues. Trimming cost V 4 bases and J 8 bases, with 20 bases left between them. Germline V gives CDR1 MNHEY, CDR2 SMNVEV (reference sequence). As DNA, the CDR3 is TGTGCCAGCAGTTCCCAAGGACGGAGGCGAGAGGGCTACACCTTC. This encodes CASSSQGRRREGYTF.

This clonotype was counted many times. This chain joins TRBV18 and TRBJ1-1; 7 bases line up with TRBD1. The J segment lost 2 bases and the V segment lost 6 bases, leaving 3 bases of the junction unmatched. The CDR3 runs 13 residues. Per germline, CDR1 KGHSH and CDR2 LQKENI. CDR3 protein: CASSQGENTEAFF. For the CDR3, the DNA is TGTGCCAGCTCGCAGGGGGAAAACACTGAAGCTTTCTTT.

This clonotype was recorded at least ten times. The chain uses TRBV7-2 and TRBJ2-1; no clear D gene. Germline assignment: CDR1 SGHTA and CDR2 FQGNSA. This CDR3 spans 13 amino acids. Trimming removed 8 bases at V and 4 bases at J, with 12 bases between. The CDR3 here is CASQFLGYNEQFF. The CDR3 nucleotides read TGTGCCAGCCAATTTCTAGGATACAATGAGCAGTTCTTC.

Written as DNA, the CDR3 is TGCAGCGTTCGGCGGGGTAAGAACACCGGGGAGCTGTTTTTT. It codes for CSVRRGKNTGELFF. This chain connects TRBV29-1 to TRBJ2-2; D possibly corresponds to TRBD2 (6 bases). Trimming stripped 5 bases from V and 1 base from J, with 11 bases between. Germline values: CDR1 SQVTM, CDR2 ANQGSEA. The CDR3 runs 14 residues.

The gene calls are TRBV6-1 and TRBJ2-5; 9 bases are shared with TRBD1. The germline V gene has CDR1 MNHNS and CDR2 SASEGT. V dropped 6 bases and J dropped 7; count of bases not matched to a gene: 3. CDR3 length: 12 amino acids. The DNA of the CDR3 is TGTGCCAGCAGCGGACAGGGGATGACCCAGTACTTC. Encoded protein: CASSGQGMTQYF.

This CDR3 reads CATRQGFEQYF. CDR3 in DNA: TGTGCCACACGCCAGGGCTTCGAGCAGTACTTC. The V gene is TRBV19, the J gene TRBJ2-7, with a tentative D call TRBD1 (5 bases). V was shortened by 10 bases and J by 6 bases, with 13 bases between the two germline ends. From germline, CDR1 is LNHDA and CDR2 SQIVND (reference sequence). The CDR3 loop spans 11 amino acids.

This clonotype showed up many times. V and J are TRBV30 and TRBJ2-3; the match to TRBD2 covers 8 bases. CDR3 length equals 16 residues. The V gene end was trimmed by 4 bases and the J gene end by 1 base; junction bases not matched to a gene: 10. Germline lookup yields CDR1 GTSNPN and CDR2 SVGIG (reference sequence). CDR3 in amino acids: CAWIPAGLVGTDTQYF. The CDR3 DNA reads as TGTGCCTGGATCCCCGCGGGACTAGTGGGCACAGATACGCAGTATTTT.

This clonotype has ten or more counts. The chain carries TRBV20-1 and TRBJ2-3; D not resolved. The V end lost 0 bases, the J end lost 0 bases, and 16 bases lay between the germline ends. The CDR3 is made up of 17 amino acids. Per germline, CDR1 DFQATT and CDR2 SNEGSKA (reference sequence). This chain's CDR3 is CSARDLDRHSSTDTQYF. The DNA for the CDR3 is TGCAGTGCTAGAGATTTAGATCGCCATTCTAGCACAGATACGCAGTATTTT.

The rearrangement joins TRBV4-2 to TRBJ1-3; D remains ambiguous. Trimming stripped 1 base from V and 4 bases from J, with 5 bases between. Per the germline V gene, CDR1 is LGHNA and CDR2 is YNFKEQ. This CDR3 contains 13 residues. CDR3: CASSQVSGNTIYF. CDR3 nucleotide sequence: TGTGCCAGCAGCCAAGTTTCCGGAAACACCATATATTTT.

V is TRBV18 and J is TRBJ2-5; TRBD1 is a possible D gene (5 bases). The CDR3 totals 16 residues. Looked up from germline, CDR1 is KGHSH and CDR2 is LQKENI. The V and J ends lost 3 bases and 2 bases respectively, with 16 bases between them. The CDR3 region is CASSPRQSRQQETQYF. The CDR3 DNA follows: TGTGCCAGCTCACCTCGCCAATCGCGACAGCAAGAGACCCAGTACTTC. Full variable domain (rest looked up from reference TRBV18 and TRBJ2-5): NAGVMQNPRHLVRRRGQEARLRCSPMKGHSHVYWYRQLPEEGLKFMVYLQKENIIDESGMPKERFSAEFPKEGPSILRIQQVVRGDSAAYFCASSPRQSRQQETQYFGPGTRLLVL.

This clonotype was counted ten times or more. CDR3 in DNA: TGTGCCAGCAGCTGGGGGGGCGGGAGAGGGACCCAGTACTTC. Translated: CASSWGGGRGTQYF. The chain employs TRBV11-2 and TRBJ2-1; perhaps TRBD2 as D (7 bases). The DNA end is a closer match to TRBJ2-5, so the J assignment may be wrong. The CDR3 length is 14 residues. CDR1 and CDR2 (germline): SGHAT, FQNNGV.

Note on this clonotype: Possible read error: a much larger clone is one base away. J is TRBJ2-1 and V is TRBV5-6, with D perhaps TRBD1 or TRBD2 (5 bases each). The CDR3 loop spans 13 amino acids. The germline CDR1 and CDR2 sequences are SGHDT and YYEEEE. The CDR3 region has the DNA TGTGCCAGCAGCTTGTGGGGGTACAATGGGCAGTTCTTC. It translates to CASSLWGYNGQFF.

The table lists this clonotype with a few counts. This chain joins TRBV12-3 or TRBV12-4 and TRBJ2-7; 12 bases align to TRBD2. After removal of 4 bases from V and 5 bases from J, the junction contained 9 bases not matched to a gene. CDR3 length: 16 residues. The CDR3 loop is CASSSQTSGSMDEQYF. In DNA form, the CDR3 reads TGTGCCAGCAGTTCTCAGACTAGCGGGAGCATGGACGAGCAGTACTTC.

The sample holds many counts of this clonotype. Compared with germline, one end of the junction differs, possibly owing to a read error. This CDR3 reads CASSLTSGRGNERFF. The CDR3 bases are TGTGCCAGCAGCTTGACTAGCGGGAGGGGAAATGAGCGGTTCTTC. This chain links TRBV7-2 with TRBJ2-1, with 14 bases aligning to TRBD2. CDR1 is SGHTA and CDR2 is FQGNSA in the germline V gene. The CDR3 spans 15 residues.